This T cell receptor beta chain derives from a study of blood T cell repertoires in COVID-19. Those enrolled, adults aged about 18 to 89 years, came from roughly 22 US areas. Clinical histories supplied by participants themselves formed the basis of cohort assignment. V trimming: 7 bases; J trimming: 10 bases; junction bases outside the gene matches: 6. CDR3 length: 14 amino acids. Per germline, CDR1 SNHLY and CDR2 FYNNEI. TCRdb keeps only in-frame clones here, not all; method: immunoSEQ multiplex PCR. Altogether fewer than 200,000 clones are present, 65% to 85% being singletons, with the ten largest covering roughly 6%.

The sequencing input was PBMCs or T cells enriched from blood (not recorded which). The J gene is TRBJ1-6, the V gene TRBV2; 11 positions match TRBD1. The sequence was obtained from a woman in her forties with acute COVID-19. The CDR3 is CASMRDRGGSPLHF. The CDR3, as DNA: TGTGCCAGCATGAGGGACAGGGGGGGCTCACCCCTCCACTTT.